In its sample, the clone carrying this T cell receptor (beta chain) was seen a few times. The data belong to a study of beta chain features in type 1 diabetes. The study reverse transcribed the entire isolated RNA, so it sequenced expressed TCRB transcripts. TCRdb's table, derived via immunoSEQ multiplex PCR, lists solely in-frame clones and lacks some. The repertoire holds around 250,000 clones, with 25% to 30% as singletons. The length of the CDR3 is 12 residues. Germline CDR1 reads SQVTM; CDR2 reads ANQGSEA. V is TRBV29-1 and J is TRBJ2-5; D may be TRBD1 (6 bases). The better agreement between TRBJ2-7 and the DNA end casts doubt on the J call. The sample taken for sequencing was central memory CD4+ T cells from blood. The sequence came from a man between 25 and 39 years old in good health. DNA for the CDR3: TGCAGCGCACTGGGACAATTGGCCGAGCAGTACTTC. This codes for CSALGQLAEQYF.